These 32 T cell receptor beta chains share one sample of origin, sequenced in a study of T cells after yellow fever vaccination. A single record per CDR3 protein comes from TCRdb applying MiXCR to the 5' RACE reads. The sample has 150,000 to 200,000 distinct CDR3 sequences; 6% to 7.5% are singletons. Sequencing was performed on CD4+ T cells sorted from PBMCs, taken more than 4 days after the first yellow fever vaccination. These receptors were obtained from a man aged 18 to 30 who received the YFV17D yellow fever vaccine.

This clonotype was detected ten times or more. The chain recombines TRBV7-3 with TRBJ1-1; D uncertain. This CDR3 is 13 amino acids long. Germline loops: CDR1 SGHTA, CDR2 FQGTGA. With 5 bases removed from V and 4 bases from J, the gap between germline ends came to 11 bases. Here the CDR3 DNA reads TGTGCCAGCAGCCAAAACTACATCACTGAAGCTTTCTTT. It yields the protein CASSQNYITEAFF.

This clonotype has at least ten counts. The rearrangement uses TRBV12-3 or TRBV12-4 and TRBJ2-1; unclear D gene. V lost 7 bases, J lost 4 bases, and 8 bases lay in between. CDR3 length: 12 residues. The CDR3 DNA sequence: TGTGCCAGCAATGATCTTTACAATGAGCAGTTCTTC. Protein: CASNDLYNEQFF.

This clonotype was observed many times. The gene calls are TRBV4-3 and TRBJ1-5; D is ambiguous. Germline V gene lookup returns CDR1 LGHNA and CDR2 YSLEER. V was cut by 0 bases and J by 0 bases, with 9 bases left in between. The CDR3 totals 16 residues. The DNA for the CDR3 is TGCGCCAGCAGCCAAGATGCATATGTTAGCAATCAGCCCCAGCATTTT. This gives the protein CASSQDAYVSNQPQHF.

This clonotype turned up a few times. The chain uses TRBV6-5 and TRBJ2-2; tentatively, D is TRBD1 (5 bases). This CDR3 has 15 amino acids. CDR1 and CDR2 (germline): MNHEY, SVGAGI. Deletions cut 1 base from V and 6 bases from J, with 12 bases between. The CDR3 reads CASSYWGRGPGELFF. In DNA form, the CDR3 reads TGTGCCAGCAGTTACTGGGGCAGAGGCCCCGGGGAGCTGTTTTTT.

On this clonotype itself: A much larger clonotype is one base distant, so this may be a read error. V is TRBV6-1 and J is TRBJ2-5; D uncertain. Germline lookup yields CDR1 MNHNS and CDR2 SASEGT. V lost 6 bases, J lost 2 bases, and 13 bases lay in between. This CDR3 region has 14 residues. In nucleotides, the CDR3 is TGTGCCAGCAGGAGGAAAGGGTCTCAAGAGACCCAGTACTTC. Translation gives CASRRKGSQETQYF.

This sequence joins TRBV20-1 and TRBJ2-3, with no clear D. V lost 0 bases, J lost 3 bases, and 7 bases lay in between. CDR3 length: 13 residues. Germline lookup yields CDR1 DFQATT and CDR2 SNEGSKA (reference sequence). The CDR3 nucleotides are TGCAGTGCTAGAGAATGGGCTACAGATACGCAGTATTTT. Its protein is CSAREWATDTQYF.

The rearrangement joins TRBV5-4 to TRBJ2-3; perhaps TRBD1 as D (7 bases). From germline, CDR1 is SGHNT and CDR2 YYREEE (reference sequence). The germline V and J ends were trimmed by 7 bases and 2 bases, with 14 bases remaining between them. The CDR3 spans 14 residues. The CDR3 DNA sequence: TGTGCCAGCGGTCGCAGGGGGGCCACAGATACGCAGTATTTT. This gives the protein CASGRRGATDTQYF. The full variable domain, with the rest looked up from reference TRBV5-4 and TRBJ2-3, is ETGVTQSPTHLIKTRGQQVTLRCSSQSGHNTVSWYQQALGQGPQFIFQYYREEENGRGNFPPRFSGLQFPNYSSELNVNALELDDSALYLCASGRRGATDTQYFGPGTRLTVL.

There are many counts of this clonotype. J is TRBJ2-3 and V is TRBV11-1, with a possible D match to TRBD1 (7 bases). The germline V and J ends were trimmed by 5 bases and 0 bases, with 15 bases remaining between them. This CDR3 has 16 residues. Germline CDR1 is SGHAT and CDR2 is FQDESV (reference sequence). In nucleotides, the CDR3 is TGTGCCAGCAGCCGAAACTCAGGGGGGAGCACAGATACGCAGTATTTT. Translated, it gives CASSRNSGGSTDTQYF.

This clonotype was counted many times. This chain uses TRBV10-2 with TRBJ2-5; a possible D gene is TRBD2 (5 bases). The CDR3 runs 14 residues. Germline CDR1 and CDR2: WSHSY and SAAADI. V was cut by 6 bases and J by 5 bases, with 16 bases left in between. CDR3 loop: CASSHPTILETQYF. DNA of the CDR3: TGCGCCAGCAGCCATCCGACTATACTGGAGACCCAGTACTTC.

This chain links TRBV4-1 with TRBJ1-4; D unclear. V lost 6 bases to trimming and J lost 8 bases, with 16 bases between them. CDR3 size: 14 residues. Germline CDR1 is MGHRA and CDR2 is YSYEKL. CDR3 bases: TGCGCCAGCAGATCGCCGGGCCAAGGGGAAAAACTGTTTTTT. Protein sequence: CASRSPGQGEKLFF.

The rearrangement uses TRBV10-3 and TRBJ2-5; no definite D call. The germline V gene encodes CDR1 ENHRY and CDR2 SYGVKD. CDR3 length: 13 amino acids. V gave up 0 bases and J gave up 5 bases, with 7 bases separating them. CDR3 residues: CAISESTLETQYF. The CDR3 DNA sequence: TGTGCCATCAGTGAGTCGACTCTCGAGACCCAGTACTTC.

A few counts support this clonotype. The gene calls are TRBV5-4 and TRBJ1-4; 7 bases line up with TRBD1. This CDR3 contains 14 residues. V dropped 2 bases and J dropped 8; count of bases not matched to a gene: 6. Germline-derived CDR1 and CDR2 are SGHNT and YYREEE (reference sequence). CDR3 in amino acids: CASSFQGVGEKLFF. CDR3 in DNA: TGTGCCAGCAGCTTTCAGGGGGTTGGAGAAAAACTGTTTTTT.

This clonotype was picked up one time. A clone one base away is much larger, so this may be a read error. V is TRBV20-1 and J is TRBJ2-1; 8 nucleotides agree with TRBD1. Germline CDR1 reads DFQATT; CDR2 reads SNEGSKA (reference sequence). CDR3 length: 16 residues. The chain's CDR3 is CCARPADREGYNEQFF. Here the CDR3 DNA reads TGCTGTGCTAGACCCGCGGACAGGGAAGGCTACAATGAGCAGTTCTTC.

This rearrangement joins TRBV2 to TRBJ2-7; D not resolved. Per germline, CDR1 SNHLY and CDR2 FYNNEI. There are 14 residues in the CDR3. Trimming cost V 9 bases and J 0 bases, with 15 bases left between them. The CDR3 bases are TGTGCCAGTTCCTCCCTGACATTCTCCTACGAGCAGTACTTC. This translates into CASSSLTFSYEQYF.

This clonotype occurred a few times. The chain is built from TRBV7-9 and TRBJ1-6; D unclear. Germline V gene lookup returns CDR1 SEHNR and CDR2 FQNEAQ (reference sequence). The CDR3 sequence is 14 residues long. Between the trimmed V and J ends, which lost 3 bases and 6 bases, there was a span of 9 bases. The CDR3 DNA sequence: TGTGCCAGCAGCTTTTCAAGGGTTAATTCACCCCTCCACTTT. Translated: CASSFSRVNSPLHF.

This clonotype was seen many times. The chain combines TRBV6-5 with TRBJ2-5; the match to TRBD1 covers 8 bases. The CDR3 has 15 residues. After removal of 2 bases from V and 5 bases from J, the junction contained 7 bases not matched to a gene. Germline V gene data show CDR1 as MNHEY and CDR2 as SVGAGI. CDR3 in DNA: TGTGCCAGCAGTTACACTTGGACAGGGCGGGAGACCCAGTACTTC. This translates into CASSYTWTGRETQYF.

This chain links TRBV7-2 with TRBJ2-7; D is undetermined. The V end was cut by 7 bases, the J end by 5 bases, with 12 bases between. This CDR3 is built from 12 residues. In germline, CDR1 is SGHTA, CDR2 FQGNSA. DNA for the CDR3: TGTGCCAGCACCCTGCCAGCCCACGAGCAGTACTTC. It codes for CASTLPAHEQYF.

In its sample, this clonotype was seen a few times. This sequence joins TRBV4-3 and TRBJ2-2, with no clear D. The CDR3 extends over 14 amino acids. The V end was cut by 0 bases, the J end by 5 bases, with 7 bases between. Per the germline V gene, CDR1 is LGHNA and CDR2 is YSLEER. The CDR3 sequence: CASSQDPRTGELFF. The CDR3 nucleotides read TGCGCCAGCAGCCAAGATCCCAGGACCGGGGAGCTGTTTTTT.

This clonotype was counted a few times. The CDR3 is CASSVVAATYNEQFF. DNA of the CDR3: TGTGCCAGCAGCGTAGTAGCGGCCACCTACAATGAGCAGTTCTTC. The chain has TRBV9 and TRBJ2-1; perhaps TRBD2 as D (6 bases). CDR1 SGDLS and CDR2 YYNGEE come from the germline V gene. V was cut by 0 bases and J by 2 bases, with 9 bases left in between. The CDR3 runs 15 residues.

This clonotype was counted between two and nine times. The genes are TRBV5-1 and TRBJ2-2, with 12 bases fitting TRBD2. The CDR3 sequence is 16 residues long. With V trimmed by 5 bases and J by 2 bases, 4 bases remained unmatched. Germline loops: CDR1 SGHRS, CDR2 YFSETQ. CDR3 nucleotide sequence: TGCGCCAGCAGACTAGCGGGGGGCCCAAACACCGGGGAGCTGTTTTTT. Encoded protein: CASRLAGGPNTGELFF.

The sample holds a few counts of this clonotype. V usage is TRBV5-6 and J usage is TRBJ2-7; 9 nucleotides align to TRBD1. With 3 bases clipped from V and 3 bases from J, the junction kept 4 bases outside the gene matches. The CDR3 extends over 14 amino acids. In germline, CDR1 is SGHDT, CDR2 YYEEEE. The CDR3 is CASSSLGQGYEQYV. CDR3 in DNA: TGTGCCAGCAGCTCACTGGGACAGGGCTACGAGCAGTACGTC.

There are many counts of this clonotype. CDR3 in amino acids: CAISEFQAMSNQPQHF. DNA of the CDR3: TGTGCCATCAGTGAGTTCCAGGCGATGAGCAATCAGCCCCAGCATTTT. The rearrangement uses TRBV10-3 and TRBJ1-5, with D unresolved. CDR1 and CDR2 (germline): ENHRY, SYGVKD. This CDR3 comprises 16 residues. The germline V and J ends were trimmed by 1 base and 1 base, with 11 bases remaining between them.

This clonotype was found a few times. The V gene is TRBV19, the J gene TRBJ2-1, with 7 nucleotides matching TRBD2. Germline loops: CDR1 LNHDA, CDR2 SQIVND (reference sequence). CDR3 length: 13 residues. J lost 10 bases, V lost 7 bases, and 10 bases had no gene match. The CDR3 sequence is CASTPLGGEEQFF. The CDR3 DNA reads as TGTGCCAGTACTCCCTTGGGGGGGGAAGAGCAGTTCTTC.

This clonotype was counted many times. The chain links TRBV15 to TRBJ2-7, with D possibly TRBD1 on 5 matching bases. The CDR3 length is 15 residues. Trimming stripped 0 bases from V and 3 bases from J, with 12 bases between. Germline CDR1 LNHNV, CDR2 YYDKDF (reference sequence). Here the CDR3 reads CATSRDPQGRYEQYV. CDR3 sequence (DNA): TGTGCCACCAGCAGAGATCCGCAGGGTCGCTACGAGCAGTACGTC.

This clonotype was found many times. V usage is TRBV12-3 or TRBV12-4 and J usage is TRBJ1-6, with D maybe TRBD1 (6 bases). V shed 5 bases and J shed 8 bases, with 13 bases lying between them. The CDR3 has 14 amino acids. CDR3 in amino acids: CASSPDRPYSPLHF. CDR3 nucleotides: TGTGCCAGCAGTCCTGACAGGCCCTATTCACCCCTCCACTTT.

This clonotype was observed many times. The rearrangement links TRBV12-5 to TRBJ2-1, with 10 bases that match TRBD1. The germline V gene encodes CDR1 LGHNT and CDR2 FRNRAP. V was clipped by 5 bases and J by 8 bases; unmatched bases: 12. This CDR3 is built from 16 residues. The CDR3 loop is CASGPWDRGILDEQFF. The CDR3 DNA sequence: TGTGCTAGTGGTCCATGGGACAGGGGTATTCTGGATGAGCAGTTCTTC.

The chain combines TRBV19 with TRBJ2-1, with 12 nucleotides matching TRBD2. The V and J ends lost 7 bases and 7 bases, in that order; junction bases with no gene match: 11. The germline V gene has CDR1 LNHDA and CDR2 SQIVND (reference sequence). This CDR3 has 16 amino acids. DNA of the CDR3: TGTGCCAGTACCCCCCGGAGGACTAGCGGGGTTAATGAGCAGTTCTTC. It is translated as CASTPRRTSGVNEQFF.

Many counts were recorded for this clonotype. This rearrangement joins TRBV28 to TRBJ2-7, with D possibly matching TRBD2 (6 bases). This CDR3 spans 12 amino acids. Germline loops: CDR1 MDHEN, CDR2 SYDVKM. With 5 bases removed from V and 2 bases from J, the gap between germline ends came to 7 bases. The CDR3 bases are TGTGCCAGCAGTCGGACTACCTACGAGCAGTACGTC. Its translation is CASSRTTYEQYV.

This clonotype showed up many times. The CDR3 protein is CASSYGLDEKLFF. The CDR3 bases are TGTGCCAGCAGCTACGGATTAGATGAAAAACTGTTTTTT. The chain is built from TRBV11-2 and TRBJ1-4; D not certain. The V end was cut by 4 bases, the J end by 6 bases, with 9 bases between. The CDR3 contains 13 residues. Germline CDR1 SGHAT, CDR2 FQNNGV. Variable domain in full (rest from reference TRBV11-2 and TRBJ1-4): EAGVAQSPRYKIIEKRQSVAFWCNPISGHATLYWYQQILGQGPKLLIQFQNNGVVDDSQLPKDRFSAERLKGVDSTLKIQPAKLEDSAVYLCASSYGLDEKLFFGSGTQLSVL.

The CDR3 here is CASSLEGADSYNSPLHF. CDR3 nucleotide sequence: TGTGCCAGCAGCTTAGAAGGGGCGGACTCCTATAATTCACCCCTCCACTTT. V and J are TRBV7-6 and TRBJ1-6, with D perhaps TRBD1 (5 bases). This CDR3 contains 17 residues. V was pared by 1 base and J by 0 bases, with 10 bases between. Per germline, CDR1 SGHVS and CDR2 FNYEAQ.

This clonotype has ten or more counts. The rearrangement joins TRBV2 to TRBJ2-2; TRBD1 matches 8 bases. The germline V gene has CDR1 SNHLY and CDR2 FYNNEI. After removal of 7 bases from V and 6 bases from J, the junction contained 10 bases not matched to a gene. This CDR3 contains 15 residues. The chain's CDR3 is CASTRTGGRSGELFF. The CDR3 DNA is TGTGCCAGCACCCGCACAGGGGGAAGATCCGGGGAGCTGTTTTTT.

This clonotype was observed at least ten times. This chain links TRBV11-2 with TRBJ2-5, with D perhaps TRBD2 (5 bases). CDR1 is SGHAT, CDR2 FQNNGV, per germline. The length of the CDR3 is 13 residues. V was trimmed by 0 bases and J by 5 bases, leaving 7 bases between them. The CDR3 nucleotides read TGTGCCAGCAGCTTAGATTGGAGGGAGACCCAGTACTTC. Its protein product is CASSLDWRETQYF.